Sequencing of this TCR beta chain was carried out in a study of early T cells in non-severe SARS-CoV-2 infection. Study overall: Bulk RNA isolated from unsorted whole blood underwent sequencing; chains were not paired. General observations from the study: Reliance on VDJdb matching favored anti-spike CD8 responses; private and CD4 specificities were missed.

This clonotype was counted at least ten times. Its antigen is undetermined. Molecules of cDNA were individually given unique molecular identifiers that were attached to them. TCRdb re-analysed the 5' RACE reads in MiXCR, keeping a single row per CDR3 protein. The sample consists of about 11,000 distinct CDR3 sequences, 4% to 5.5% of them appearing once. In germline, CDR1 is SGHAT, CDR2 FQNNGV. The junction had 14 bases not matched to a gene; V was cut back by 1 base and J by 5 bases. The CDR3 runs to 18 residues. This TCR derives from an adult who was a healthcare worker with PCR-confirmed SARS-CoV-2 infection or an uninfected control (not recorded which). The rearrangement links TRBV11-2 to TRBJ2-3, with 8 bases matching TRBD1. Sequencing used whole blood. CDR3 sequence (DNA): TGTGCCAGCAGCTTAGTCACCCCGGACAGGGCGATAGTAGATACGCAGTATTTT. It specifies CASSLVTPDRAIVDTQYF.